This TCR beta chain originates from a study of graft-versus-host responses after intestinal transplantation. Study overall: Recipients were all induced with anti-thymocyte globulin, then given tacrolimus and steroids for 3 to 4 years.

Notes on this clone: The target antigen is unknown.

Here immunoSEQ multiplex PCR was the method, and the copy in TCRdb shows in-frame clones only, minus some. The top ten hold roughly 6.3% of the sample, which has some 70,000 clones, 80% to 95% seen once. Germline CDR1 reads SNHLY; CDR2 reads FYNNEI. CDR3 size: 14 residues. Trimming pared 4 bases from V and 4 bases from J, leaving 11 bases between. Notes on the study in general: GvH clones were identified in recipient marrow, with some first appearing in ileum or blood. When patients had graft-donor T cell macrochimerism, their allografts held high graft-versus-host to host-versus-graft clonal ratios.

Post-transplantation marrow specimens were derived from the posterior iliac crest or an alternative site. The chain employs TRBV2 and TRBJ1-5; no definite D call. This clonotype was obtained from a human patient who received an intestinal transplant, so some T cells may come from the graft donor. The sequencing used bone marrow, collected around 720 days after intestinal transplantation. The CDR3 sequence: CASSARSWNQPQHF. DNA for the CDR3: TGTGCCAGCAGTGCCAGGTCGTGGAATCAGCCCCAGCATTTT.